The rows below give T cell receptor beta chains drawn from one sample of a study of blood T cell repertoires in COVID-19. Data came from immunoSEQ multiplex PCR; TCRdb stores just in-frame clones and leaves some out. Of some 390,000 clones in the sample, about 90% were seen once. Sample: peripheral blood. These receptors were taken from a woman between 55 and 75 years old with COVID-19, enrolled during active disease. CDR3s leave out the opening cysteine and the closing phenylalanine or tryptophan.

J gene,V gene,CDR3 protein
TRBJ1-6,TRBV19,ASSIGGSLTYSPLH
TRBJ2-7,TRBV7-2,ASSFLGLAQEQY
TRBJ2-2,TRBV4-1,ASSTGQGANTGELF
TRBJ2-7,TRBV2,ASGENYEQY
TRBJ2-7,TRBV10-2,ASSKGQFSGVPYEQY
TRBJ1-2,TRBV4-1,ASSQMMAGFNYGYT
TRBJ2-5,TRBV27,ASSQTPGGGETQY
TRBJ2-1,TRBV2,ASSPGLAGGYEQF
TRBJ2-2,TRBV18,ASSPVGQNTGELF
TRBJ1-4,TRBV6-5,ASSYTPGDHEKLF
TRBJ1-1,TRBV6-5,ASSYVPGGNTEAF
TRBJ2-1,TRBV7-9,ASTQVYNEQF
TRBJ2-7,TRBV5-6,ASSDSHSLYEQY
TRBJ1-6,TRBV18,ASSPTGGNSPLH
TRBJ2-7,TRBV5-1,ASSLARDRAYEQY
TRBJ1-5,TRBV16,ASSRLGEGNQPQH
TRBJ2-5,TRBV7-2,ASTSGGPKETQY
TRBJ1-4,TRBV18,ASSPRRGNEKLF
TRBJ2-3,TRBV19,ASSWTGGTDTQY
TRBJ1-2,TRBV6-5,ACLLGALSNYGYT
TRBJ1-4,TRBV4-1,ASSQGLSEKLF
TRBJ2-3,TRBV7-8,ASSLRTTTDTQY
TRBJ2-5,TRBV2,ASRVSGGEETQY
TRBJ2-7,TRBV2,ASRRQTGYYEQY
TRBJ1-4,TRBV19,ASSIALGSATNEKLF
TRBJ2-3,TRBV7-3,ASSFGLAGGFTDTQY
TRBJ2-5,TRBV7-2,ASSSRRTAAGETQY
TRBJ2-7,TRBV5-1,ASSSGQGYDEQY
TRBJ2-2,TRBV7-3,ASSLSAPNTGELF
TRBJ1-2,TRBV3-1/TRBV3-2,ASSQAWAGDGYT
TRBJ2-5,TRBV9,ASSTRLAGAQETQY
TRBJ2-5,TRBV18,ASSPPSGGSQETQY
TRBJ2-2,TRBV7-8,ASSLIRRGGYTGELF
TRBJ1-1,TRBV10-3,AISERQGGTEAF
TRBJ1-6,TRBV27,ASSIKTGFGSPLH
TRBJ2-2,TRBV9,ASSKDTLNTGELF
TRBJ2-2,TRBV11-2,ASSLTSSINTGELF
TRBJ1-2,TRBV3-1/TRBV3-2,ASSPPRGLLYGYT
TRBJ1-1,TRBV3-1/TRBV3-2,ASRSGLNTEAF
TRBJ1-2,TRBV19,ATSTDRARYGYT
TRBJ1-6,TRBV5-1,ASSSGTGVYNSPLH
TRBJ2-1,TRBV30,AWSRGDRDNEQF
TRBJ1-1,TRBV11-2,ASSLDLGVGHTEAF
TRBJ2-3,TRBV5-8,ASSRPGLAGNTDTQY
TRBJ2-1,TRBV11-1,ASSLGADPYNEQF
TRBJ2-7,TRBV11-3,ASSLDRVSYEQY
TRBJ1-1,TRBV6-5,ASIPVQGYTEAF
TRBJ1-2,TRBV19,ASTQEGYGYT
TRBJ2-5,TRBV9,ASSVGSVGGGETQY
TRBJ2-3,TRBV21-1,ASSKKRAGSTDTQY
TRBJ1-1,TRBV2,ASSREENTEAF
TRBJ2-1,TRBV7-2,ASSLVSGRDSTMNEQF
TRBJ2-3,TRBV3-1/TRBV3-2,ASSHGTGPTTDTQY
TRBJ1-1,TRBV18,ASSLSSGITNTEAF
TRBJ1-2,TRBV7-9,ASSFDSGRGYGYT